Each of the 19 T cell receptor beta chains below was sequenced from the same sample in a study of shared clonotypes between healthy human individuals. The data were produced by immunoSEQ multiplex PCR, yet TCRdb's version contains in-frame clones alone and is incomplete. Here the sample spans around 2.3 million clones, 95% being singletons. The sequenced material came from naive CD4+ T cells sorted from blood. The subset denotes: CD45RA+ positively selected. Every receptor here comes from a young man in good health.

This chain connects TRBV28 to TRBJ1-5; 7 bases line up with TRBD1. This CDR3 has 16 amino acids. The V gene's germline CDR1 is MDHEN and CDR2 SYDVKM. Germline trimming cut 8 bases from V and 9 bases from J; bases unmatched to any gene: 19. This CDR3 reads CASGVSTGVRMRPQHF. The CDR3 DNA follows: TGTGCCAGCGGAGTGAGTACAGGGGTTAGGATGCGGCCCCAGCATTTT.

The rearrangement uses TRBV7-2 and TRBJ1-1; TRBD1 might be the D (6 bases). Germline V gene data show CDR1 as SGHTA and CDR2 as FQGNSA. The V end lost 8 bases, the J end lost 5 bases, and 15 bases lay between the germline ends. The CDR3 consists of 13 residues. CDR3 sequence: CASVPGTSTEAFF. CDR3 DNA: TGTGCCAGCGTACCCGGGACAAGTACTGAAGCTTTCTTT.

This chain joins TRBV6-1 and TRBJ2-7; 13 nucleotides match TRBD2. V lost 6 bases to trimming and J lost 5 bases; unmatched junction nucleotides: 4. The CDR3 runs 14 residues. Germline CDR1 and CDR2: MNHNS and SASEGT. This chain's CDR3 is CASRGTSGIHEQYF. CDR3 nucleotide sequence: TGTGCCAGCAGGGGGACTAGCGGGATCCACGAGCAGTACTTC.

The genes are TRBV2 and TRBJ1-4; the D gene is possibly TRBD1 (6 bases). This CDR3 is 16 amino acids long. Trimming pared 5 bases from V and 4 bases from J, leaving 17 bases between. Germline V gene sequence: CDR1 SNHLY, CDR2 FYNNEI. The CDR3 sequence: CASSWPELGGNEKLFF. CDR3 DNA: TGTGCCAGCAGTTGGCCAGAACTAGGGGGTAATGAAAAACTGTTTTTT.

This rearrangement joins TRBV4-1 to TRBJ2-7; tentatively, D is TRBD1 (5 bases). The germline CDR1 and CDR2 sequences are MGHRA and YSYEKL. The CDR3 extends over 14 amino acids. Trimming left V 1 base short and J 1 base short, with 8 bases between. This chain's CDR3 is CASSQVQESYEQYF. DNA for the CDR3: TGCGCCAGCAGCCAAGTACAGGAATCCTACGAGCAGTACTTC.

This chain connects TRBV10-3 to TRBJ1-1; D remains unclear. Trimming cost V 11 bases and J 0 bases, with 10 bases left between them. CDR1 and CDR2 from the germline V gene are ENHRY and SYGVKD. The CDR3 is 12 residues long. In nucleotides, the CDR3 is TGTGCCTCGAAGGGCCTGAACACTGAAGCTTTCTTT. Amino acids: CASKGLNTEAFF.

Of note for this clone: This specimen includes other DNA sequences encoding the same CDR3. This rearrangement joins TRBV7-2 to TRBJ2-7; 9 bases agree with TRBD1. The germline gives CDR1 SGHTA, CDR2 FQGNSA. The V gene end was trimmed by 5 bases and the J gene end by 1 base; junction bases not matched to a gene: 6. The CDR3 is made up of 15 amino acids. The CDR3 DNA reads TGTGCCAGCAGCCTATCCGGGACAGGGTCCTACGAGCAGTACTTC. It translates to CASSLSGTGSYEQYF. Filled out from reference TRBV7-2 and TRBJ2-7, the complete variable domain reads GAGVSQSPSNKVTEKGKDVELRCDPISGHTALYWYRQSLGQGLEFLIYFQGNSAPDKSGLPSDRFSAERTGGSVSTLTIQRTQQEDSAVYLCASSLSGTGSYEQYFGPGTRLTVT.

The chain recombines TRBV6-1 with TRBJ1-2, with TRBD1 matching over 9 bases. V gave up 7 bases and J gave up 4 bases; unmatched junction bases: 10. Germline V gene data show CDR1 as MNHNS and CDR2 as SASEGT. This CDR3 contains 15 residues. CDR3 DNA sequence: TGTGCCAGCACCCTAGGGACAGGGCTCGGCTATGGCTACACCTTC. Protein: CASTLGTGLGYGYTF.

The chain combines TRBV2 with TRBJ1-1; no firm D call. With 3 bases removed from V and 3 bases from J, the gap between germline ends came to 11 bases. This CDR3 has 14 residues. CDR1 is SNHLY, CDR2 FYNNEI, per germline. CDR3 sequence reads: CASSEEAPDTEAFF. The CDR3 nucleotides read TGTGCCAGCAGTGAGGAAGCCCCCGACACTGAAGCTTTCTTT.

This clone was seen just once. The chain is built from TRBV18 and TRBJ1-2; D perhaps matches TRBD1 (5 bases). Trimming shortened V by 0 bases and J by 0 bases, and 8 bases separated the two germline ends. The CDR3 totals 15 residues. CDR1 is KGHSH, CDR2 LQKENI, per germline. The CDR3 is CASSPPGPANYGYTF. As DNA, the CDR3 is TGTGCCAGCTCACCACCGGGACCCGCTAACTATGGCTACACCTTC.

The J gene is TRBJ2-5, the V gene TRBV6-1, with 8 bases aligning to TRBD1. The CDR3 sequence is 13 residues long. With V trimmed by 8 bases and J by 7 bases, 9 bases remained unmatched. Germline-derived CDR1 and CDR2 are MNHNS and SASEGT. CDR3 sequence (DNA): TGTGCCAGCGAACGACAGGGGATCGGGACCCAGTACTTC. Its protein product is CASERQGIGTQYF.

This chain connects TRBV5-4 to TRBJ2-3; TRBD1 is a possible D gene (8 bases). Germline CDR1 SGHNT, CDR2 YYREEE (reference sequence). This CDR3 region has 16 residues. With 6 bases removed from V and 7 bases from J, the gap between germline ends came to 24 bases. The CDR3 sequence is CASNSGTGLGSYTQYF. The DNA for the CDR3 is TGTGCCAGCAACAGCGGGACAGGCCTGGGCTCATATACGCAGTATTTT.

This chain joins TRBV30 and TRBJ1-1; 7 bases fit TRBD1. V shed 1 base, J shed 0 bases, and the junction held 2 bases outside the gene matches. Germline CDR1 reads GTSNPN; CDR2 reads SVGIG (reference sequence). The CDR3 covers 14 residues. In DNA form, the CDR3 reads TGTGCCTGGAGTGCGGACAGGCTGAACACTGAAGCTTTCTTT. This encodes CAWSADRLNTEAFF.

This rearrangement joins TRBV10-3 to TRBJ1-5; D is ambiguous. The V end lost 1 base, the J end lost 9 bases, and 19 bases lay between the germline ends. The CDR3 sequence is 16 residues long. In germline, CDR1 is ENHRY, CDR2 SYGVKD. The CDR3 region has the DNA TGTGCCATCAGTGAGTTTGGGCCCGCCGATCAGCGGCCCCAGCATTTT. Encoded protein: CAISEFGPADQRPQHF.

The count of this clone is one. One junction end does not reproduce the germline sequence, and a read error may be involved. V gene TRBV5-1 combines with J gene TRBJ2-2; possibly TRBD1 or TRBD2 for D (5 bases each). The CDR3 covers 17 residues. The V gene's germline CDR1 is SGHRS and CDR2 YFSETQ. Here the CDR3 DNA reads TGCGCCAGCAGCAGCCGCTGGGGGACCGAGAACACCTGGGAGCTGTTTTTT. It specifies CASSSRWGTENTWELFF.

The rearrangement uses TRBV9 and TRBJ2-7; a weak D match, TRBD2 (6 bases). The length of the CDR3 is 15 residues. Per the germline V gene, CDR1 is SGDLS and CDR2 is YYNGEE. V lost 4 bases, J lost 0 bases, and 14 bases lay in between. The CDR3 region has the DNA TGTGCCAGCAGCCCCCGGGCTAGCGACTCCTACGAGCAGTACTTC. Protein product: CASSPRASDSYEQYF.

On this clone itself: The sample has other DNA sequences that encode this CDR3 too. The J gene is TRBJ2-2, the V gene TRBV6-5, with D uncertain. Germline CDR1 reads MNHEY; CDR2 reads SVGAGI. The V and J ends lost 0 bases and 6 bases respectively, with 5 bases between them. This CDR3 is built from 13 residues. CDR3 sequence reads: CASSYSRAGELFF. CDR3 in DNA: TGTGCCAGCAGTTACTCGCGTGCCGGGGAGCTGTTTTTT.

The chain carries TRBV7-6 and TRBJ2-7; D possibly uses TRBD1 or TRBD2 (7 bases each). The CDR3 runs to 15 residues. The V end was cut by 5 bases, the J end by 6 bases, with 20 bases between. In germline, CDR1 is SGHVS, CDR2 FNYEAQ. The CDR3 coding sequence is TGTGCCAGCAGCCTGAGTCAGGGGGGGGACTCCGAGCAGTACTTC. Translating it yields CASSLSQGGDSEQYF.

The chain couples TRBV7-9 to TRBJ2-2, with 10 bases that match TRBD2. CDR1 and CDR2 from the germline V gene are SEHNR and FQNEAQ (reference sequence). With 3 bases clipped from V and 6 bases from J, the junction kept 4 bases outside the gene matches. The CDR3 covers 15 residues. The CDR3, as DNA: TGTGCCAGCAGCTTGGGGACTAGCGCTGCCGGGGAGCTGTTTTTT. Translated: CASSLGTSAAGELFF.